The rows below give T cell receptor beta chains drawn from one sample of a study of blood T cells in healthy people across ages. Each CDR3 protein is one row after TCRdb ran MiXCR on the 5' RACE reads. In the table there are about 1.1 million distinct CDR3 sequences, less than 45% of which are singletons. The sequencing input was blood. The origin of the receptors is a man aged 18 to 30 in good health. The CDR3 runs from the conserved cysteine through the conserved F or W. The D gene is left open where the match is weak. Part of the rows lack a size; the others show once, few, many or a class for expanded clones.

v_gene	d_gene	j_gene	abundance	CDR3nt	CDR3aa
TRBV12-3/TRBV12-4	TRBD1	TRBJ1-6	NA	TGTGCCAGCAGCCCACTACAGGGGGCAGGTTCACCCCTCCACTTT	CASSPLQGAGSPLHF
TRBV6-2/TRBV6-3	NA	TRBJ2-3	few	TGTGCCAGCAGTCAAACGGGGAATTCGGTAGATACGCAGTATTTT	CASSQTGNSVDTQYF
TRBV7-2	TRBD2	TRBJ2-1	few	TGTGCCAGCAGCTTAGGGGCTAGCGGTACCTACAATGAGCAGTTCTTC	CASSLGASGTYNEQFF
TRBV28	NA	TRBJ1-1	NA	TGTGCCAGCAGTTTATTGGGCCGCGGGGGTGCTTTCTTT	CASSLLGRGGAFF
TRBV6-5	NA	TRBJ2-7	few	TGTGCCAGCAGTTACTCTCGTGGTGAGCAGTACTTC	CASSYSRGEQYF
TRBV10-3	TRBD1	TRBJ2-5	NA	TGTGCCAGCTCAGGGGGCCTTGGAGAGACCCAGTACTTC	CASSGGLGETQYF
TRBV12-3/TRBV12-4	NA	TRBJ1-5	many	TGTGCCAGCAGTCCGGATGATCAGCCCCAGCATTTT	CASSPDDQPQHF
TRBV5-1	TRBD1	TRBJ2-1	NA	TGCGCCAGCAGCTTGTCGGTGGACAGGGGCTCAAGTGAGCAGTTCTTC	CASSLSVDRGSSEQFF
TRBV12-5	NA	TRBJ2-5	few	TGTGCTAGTGGTTTGTGGTCGGGGTGGCAAGAGACCCAGTACTTC	CASGLWSGWQETQYF
TRBV10-3	TRBD2	TRBJ2-2	once	TGTGCCATCAGTCGACGACTAGCGGAGAACACCGGGGAGCTGTTTTTT	CAISRRLAENTGELFF
TRBV6-4	TRBD1	TRBJ2-2	NA	TGTGCTTCCCGGAGGACAGGGACCGGGGAGCTGTTTTTT	CASRRTGTGELFF
TRBV6-5	NA	TRBJ1-2	NA	TGTGCCAGCAGTCCCGGGCCAACGTATGGCTACACCTTC	CASSPGPTYGYTF
TRBV29-1	NA	TRBJ2-5	NA	TGCAGCGTTGACCGACCAGATGAGACCCAGTACTTC	CSVDRPDETQYF
TRBV2	NA	TRBJ1-2	NA	TGTGCCAGCCCCCAAGGGCCGGGACACATGAACTATGGCTACACCTTC	CASPQGPGHMNYGYTF
TRBV19	NA	TRBJ2-1	NA	TGTGCCAGTAGTATAGGGACTCTACTATACAATGAGCAGTTCTTC	CASSIGTLLYNEQFF
TRBV9	NA	TRBJ1-3	NA	TGTGCCAGCAGCGAGTCAGCAGTCAACTCTGGAAACACCATATATTTT	CASSESAVNSGNTIYF
TRBV29-1	TRBD2	TRBJ2-1	few	TGCAGCGTGGCAACTAGCGCCCTTCACAATGAGCAGTTCTTC	CSVATSALHNEQFF
TRBV6-2/TRBV6-3	TRBD1	TRBJ1-2	NA	TGTACCAGCAGTCCCCAAACAGGGGGGATCTCAAACTATGGCTACACCTTC	CTSSPQTGGISNYGYTF
TRBV4-2	NA	TRBJ2-3	NA	TGTGCCAGCAGCCCTAGAGGTTCCTCGACAGATACGCAGTATTTT	CASSPRGSSTDTQYF
TRBV20-1	TRBD1	TRBJ2-1	NA	TGCAGTGCAGTACAGGGGAGCTCCTACAATGAGCAGTTCTTC	CSAVQGSSYNEQFF
TRBV12-3/TRBV12-4	TRBD1	TRBJ1-1	NA	TGTGCCAGCAGTTTTGGGACAGGGGGTTTTGATGAAGCTTTCTTT	CASSFGTGGFDEAFF
TRBV5-5	NA	TRBJ1-5	many	TGTGCCAGCAGCGGTACAGAGAATCAGCCCCAGCATTTT	CASSGTENQPQHF
TRBV29-1	NA	TRBJ1-1	few	TGCAGCGCCCTGGACAGTCGCGGAGGCGAAGCTTTCTTT	CSALDSRGGEAFF
TRBV3-1	TRBD2	TRBJ2-2	NA	TGCGCCAGCAGCCAAAGCGGGGGGGCGTTTAACACCGGGGAGCTGTTTTTT	CASSQSGGAFNTGELFF
TRBV25-1	NA	TRBJ1-5	NA	TGTGCCAGCAGTGACCCCAGGGGCGGCAATCAGCCCCAGCATTTT	CASSDPRGGNQPQHF
TRBV7-2	NA	TRBJ2-1	few	TGTGCCAGCAGCTTAGGGGGAACGAGCTCCTACAATGAGCAGTTCTTC	CASSLGGTSSYNEQFF
TRBV7-9	TRBD1	TRBJ2-7	few	TGTGCCAGCAGCGTAAACCAGGGGGCATACGAGCAGTACTTC	CASSVNQGAYEQYF
TRBV27	NA	TRBJ1-2	NA	TGTGCCAGCAGTGCGCAGGGGCCCTATGGCTACACCTTC	CASSAQGPYGYTF
TRBV27	NA	TRBJ1-5	NA	TGTGCCAGCGGGTTCAGTAGCAATCAGCCCCAGCATTTT	CASGFSSNQPQHF
TRBV4-1	TRBD1	TRBJ2-5	few	TGCGCCAGCGGCGGACAGGGGGCTCGAGAGACCCAGTACTTC	CASGGQGARETQYF
TRBV12-3/TRBV12-4	TRBD2	TRBJ2-3	few	TGTGCCAGCAGGCCTTCTAGCGGGGGCACAGATACGCAGTATTTT	CASRPSSGGTDTQYF
TRBV6-5	TRBD1	TRBJ1-1	NA	TGTGCCAGCAGCGATAGACAGGGGAAGGGTACTGAAGCTTTCTTT	CASSDRQGKGTEAFF
TRBV6-6	TRBD1	TRBJ2-5	few	TGTGCCAGCAGTTACTCGGGTCAGGGGGTGGAGACCCAGTACTTC	CASSYSGQGVETQYF
TRBV28	TRBD1	TRBJ1-2	NA	TGTGCCAGCGTAACCCGGGACAGGCCTCTGAACTATGGCTACACCTTC	CASVTRDRPLNYGYTF
TRBV29-1	TRBD1	TRBJ2-5	few	TGCAGCGTTTATGAGACAGGGGTGGAGACCCAGTACTTC	CSVYETGVETQYF
TRBV12-5	NA	TRBJ2-7	once	TGTGCTAGTGGTTTGGTACGAACTACCTCTAATGAGCAGTACTTC	CASGLVRTTSNEQYF
TRBV7-2	NA	TRBJ1-1	few	TGTGCCAGCAGCTTATATGGGGGGAACACTGAAGCTTTCTTT	CASSLYGGNTEAFF
TRBV10-3	TRBD1	TRBJ2-2	NA	TGTGCCATCAGGGACAGGGAGAACACCGGGGAGCTGTTTTTT	CAIRDRENTGELFF
TRBV20-1	NA	TRBJ2-1	NA	TGCAGTGCAAAGAGGACGGGGAATGAGCAGTTCTTC	CSAKRTGNEQFF
TRBV10-3	NA	TRBJ2-3	few	TGTGCCATCAGTGAGGGGGGAACAGATACGCAGTATTTT	CAISEGGTDTQYF
TRBV9	TRBD1	TRBJ1-2	few	TGTGCCAGCAGCCCCTCCTCATTAAGGGACAGGGATGGCTACACCTTC	CASSPSSLRDRDGYTF